A single sample is the source of the 11 T cell receptor beta chains below, sequenced in a study of OX40 agonist ivuxolimab in advanced cancers. The library relied on the immunoSEQ multiplex PCR assay. This is the immuneACCESS table as TCRdb keeps it, with only in-frame sequences that have V and J called. A part of the clones is gone; compared with another copy, unresolved V genes explain less than half, and the rest is unexplained. This sample lists under 80,000 clones; about 85% were detected once. The ten largest clones represent over 2% of the sample. Material: CD4+ or CD8+ T cells sorted from blood, obtained in a trial of the OX40 agonist ivuxolimab. These receptors were taken from an adult with an advanced solid tumor such as melanoma, head and neck, liver or kidney cancer.

The V gene is TRBV6-5, the J gene TRBJ1-4; D unresolved. Trimming pared 7 bases from V and 0 bases from J, leaving 12 bases between. Germline V CDR1 and CDR2: MNHEY, SVGAGI. The CDR3 is made up of 15 amino acids. For the CDR3, the DNA is TGTGCCAGCACCCTCGACGCCGCAACTAATGAAAAACTGTTTTTT. Translated: CASTLDAATNEKLFF.

This clone occurred once. The CDR3 loop is CASSLGTAYQPQHF. The DNA of the CDR3 is TGTGCCAGCAGCTTGGGGACAGCCTATCAGCCCCAGCATTTT. The chain joins TRBV7-6 to TRBJ1-5; 7 positions match TRBD1. In germline, CDR1 is SGHVS, CDR2 FNYEAQ. V shed 3 bases, J shed 5 bases, and the junction held 4 bases outside the gene matches. The CDR3 is 14 amino acids.

This clone was observed a few times. The genes are TRBV7-6 and TRBJ2-2; 7 bases line up with TRBD2. The germline V gene has CDR1 SGHVS and CDR2 FNYEAQ. The J segment lost 5 bases and the V segment lost 3 bases, leaving 6 bases of the junction unmatched. The CDR3 contains 15 residues. In DNA, the CDR3 is TGTGCCAGCAGCTTCGGGGGGTTTCAGACCGGGGAGCTGTTTTTT. It specifies CASSFGGFQTGELFF.

This clone was counted only a few times. V usage is TRBV5-5 and J usage is TRBJ2-1; D possibly corresponds to TRBD2 (6 bases). The length of the CDR3 is 13 residues. Germline V gives CDR1 SGHKS, CDR2 YYEKEE (reference sequence). Trimming left V 2 bases short and J 9 bases short, with 12 bases between. Here the CDR3 DNA reads TGTGCCAGCAGCTTCCAGGGAGGAGCTGAGCAGTTCTTC. It specifies CASSFQGGAEQFF. Looking up the rest from reference TRBV5-5 and TRBJ2-1 gives the full variable domain: DAGVTQSPTHLIKTRGQQVTLRCSPISGHKSVSWYQQVLGQGPQFIFQYYEKEERGRGNFPDRFSARQFPNYSSELNVNALLLGDSALYLCASSFQGGAEQFFGPGTRLTVL.

The rearrangement links TRBV25-1 to TRBJ1-6, with D perhaps TRBD1 (6 bases). CDR1 and CDR2 (germline): MGHDK, SYGVNS. CDR3 length: 16 amino acids. Trimming cost V 6 bases and J 0 bases, with 12 bases left between them. CDR3 residues: CASSPGVSSYNSPLHF. The CDR3 coding sequence is TGTGCCAGCAGCCCAGGGGTCAGCTCCTATAATTCACCCCTCCACTTT.

The chain carries TRBV9 and TRBJ2-1, with D perhaps matching TRBD2 (7 bases). Trimming stripped 4 bases from V and 9 bases from J, with 14 bases between. The CDR3 runs 13 residues. The germline V gene encodes CDR1 SGDLS and CDR2 YYNGEE. In DNA form, the CDR3 reads TGTGCCAGCAGCTCCAGAGGGGGGGTTGAGCAGTTCTTC. Encoded protein: CASSSRGGVEQFF.

The V call is TRBV7-2, the J call TRBJ1-5; 9 bases fit TRBD1. V was clipped by 7 bases and J by 2 bases; unmatched bases: 3. The CDR3 totals 14 residues. Germline CDR1 SGHTA, CDR2 FQGNSA. CDR3 protein: CASTRTGGNQPQHF. The CDR3 DNA is TGTGCCAGCACCCGGACAGGGGGCAATCAGCCCCAGCATTTT.

This chain joins TRBV5-4 and TRBJ2-5; D possibly corresponds to TRBD1 (6 bases). This CDR3 is built from 14 residues. The V end was cut by 3 bases, the J end by 2 bases, with 11 bases between. Germline V CDR1 and CDR2: SGHNT, YYREEE (reference sequence). The CDR3 loop reads CASSSQGRQETQYF. CDR3 coding DNA: TGTGCCAGCAGCTCTCAGGGGCGACAAGAGACCCAGTACTTC.

The chain recombines TRBV27 with TRBJ2-3; TRBD2 aligns across 8 bases. V lost 5 bases to trimming and J lost 3 bases; unmatched junction nucleotides: 7. Germline CDR1 is MNHEY and CDR2 is SMNVEV (reference sequence). CDR3 size: 15 residues. The CDR3 loop reads CASSLAGGGTDTQYF. CDR3 DNA: TGTGCCAGCAGTCTGGCGGGCGGGGGGACAGATACGCAGTATTTT.

The chain is built from TRBV28 and TRBJ1-2, with TRBD1 matching 9 bases. This CDR3 contains 14 residues. V shed 5 bases and J 4 bases; nucleotides not matched to a gene: 5. Germline values: CDR1 MDHEN, CDR2 SYDVKM. CDR3: CASSPGQGTYGYTF. In DNA form, the CDR3 reads TGTGCCAGCAGTCCCGGACAGGGGACCTATGGCTACACCTTC.

The chain is built from TRBV5-1 and TRBJ2-1; no clear D. There are 12 residues in the CDR3. V was pared by 4 bases and J by 10 bases, with 12 bases between. CDR1 and CDR2 from the germline V gene are SGHRS and YFSETQ. The DNA for the CDR3 is TGCGCCAGCAGCCCCGACGCCCGGGAGCAGTTCTTC. Translation: CASSPDAREQFF. Variable domain in full (rest from reference TRBV5-1 and TRBJ2-1): KAGVTQTPRYLIKTRGQQVTLSCSPISGHRSVSWYQQTPGQGLQFLFEYFSETQRNKGNFPGRFSGRQFSNSRSEMNVSTLELGDSALYLCASSPDAREQFFGPGTRLTVL.